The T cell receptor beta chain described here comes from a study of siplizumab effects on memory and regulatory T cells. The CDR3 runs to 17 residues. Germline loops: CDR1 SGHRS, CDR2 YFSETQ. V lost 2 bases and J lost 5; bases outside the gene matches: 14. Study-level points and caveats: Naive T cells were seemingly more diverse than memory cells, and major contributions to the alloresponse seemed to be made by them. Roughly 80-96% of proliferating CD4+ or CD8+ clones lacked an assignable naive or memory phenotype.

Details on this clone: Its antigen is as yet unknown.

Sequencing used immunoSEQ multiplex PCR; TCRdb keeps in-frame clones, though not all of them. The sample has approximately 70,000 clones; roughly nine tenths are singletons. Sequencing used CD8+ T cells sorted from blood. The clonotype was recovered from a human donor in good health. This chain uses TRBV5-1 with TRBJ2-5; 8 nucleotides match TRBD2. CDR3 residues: CASSFWRLREGPETQYF. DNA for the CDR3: TGCGCCAGCAGCTTCTGGAGGTTACGGGAGGGCCCCGAGACCCAGTACTTC.